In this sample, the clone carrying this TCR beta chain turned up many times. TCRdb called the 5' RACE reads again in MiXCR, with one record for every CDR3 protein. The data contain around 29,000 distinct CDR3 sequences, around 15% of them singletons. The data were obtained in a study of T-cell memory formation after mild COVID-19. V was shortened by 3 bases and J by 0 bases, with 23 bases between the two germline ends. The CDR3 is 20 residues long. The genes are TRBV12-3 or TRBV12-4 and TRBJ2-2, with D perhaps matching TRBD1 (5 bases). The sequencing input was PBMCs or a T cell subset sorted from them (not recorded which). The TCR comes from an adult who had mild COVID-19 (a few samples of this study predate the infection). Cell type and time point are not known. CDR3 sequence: CASSFKSRGLRFANTGELFF. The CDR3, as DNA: TGTGCCAGCAGTTTTAAATCTAGGGGCCTCCGGTTCGCGAACACCGGGGAGCTGTTTTTT.